The sequence of this T cell receptor beta chain was determined in a study of blood T cells in healthy people across ages. Study results and caveats: Per million T cells, the diversity of TCR beta decreased roughly linearly as age advanced.

This clonotype has a handful of counts. The antigen is not known. A second PCR, run for about 7 to 11 cycles, used a sample-barcoded 5' primer plus a J-beta primer mix. Via MiXCR, TCRdb re-called the 5' RACE reads, giving one row per CDR3 protein. The sample yields over 500,000 distinct CDR3 sequences, over 40% seen once. The TCR originated in a woman at least 80 years old in good health. The material sequenced was blood.

CDR3 region: CASSQQVNTGELFF. Here the CDR3 DNA reads TGTGCCAGCAGCCAACAGGTGAACACCGGGGAGCTGTTTTTT. The rearrangement uses TRBV14 and TRBJ2-2, with D uncertain. Germline CDR1 reads SGHDN; CDR2 reads FVKESK. CDR3 size: 14 residues. Deletions cut 2 bases from V and 1 base from J, with 5 bases between. Complete variable domain (other parts from reference TRBV14 and TRBJ2-2): EAGVTQFPSHSVIEKGQTVTLRCDPISGHDNLYWYRRVMGKEIKFLLHFVKESKQDESGMPNNRFLAERTGGTYSTLKVQPAELEDSGVYFCASSQQVNTGELFFGEGSRLTVL.